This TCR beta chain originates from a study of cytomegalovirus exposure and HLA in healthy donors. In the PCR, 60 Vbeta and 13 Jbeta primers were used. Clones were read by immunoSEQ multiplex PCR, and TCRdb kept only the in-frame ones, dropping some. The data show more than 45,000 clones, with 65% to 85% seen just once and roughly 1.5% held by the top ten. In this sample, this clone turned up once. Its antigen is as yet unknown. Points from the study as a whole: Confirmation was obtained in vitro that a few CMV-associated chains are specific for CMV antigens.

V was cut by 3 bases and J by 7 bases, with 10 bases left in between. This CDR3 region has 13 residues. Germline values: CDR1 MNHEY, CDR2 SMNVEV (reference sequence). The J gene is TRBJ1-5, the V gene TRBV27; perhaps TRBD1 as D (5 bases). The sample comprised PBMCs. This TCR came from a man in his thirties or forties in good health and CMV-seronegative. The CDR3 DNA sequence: TGTGCCAGCAGTTTGACGGACAACCAGCCCCAGCATTTT. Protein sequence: CASSLTDNQPQHF.